This T cell receptor (beta chain) was profiled in a study of CD8 T cells in Susac syndrome (dated by TCRdb to the late 2010s). In the study overall: The study used repertoire sequencing to test whether antigen drove CD8+ T cell activation and differentiation in Susac syndrome. CD8+ T cell repertoire clonality was compared between some 13 healthy donors, around 14 Susac syndrome patients and 15 or so multiple sclerosis patients. Broad study findings and their caveats: The study acknowledged that relatively few individuals were included in the TCR sequencing and HLA analysis.

Its CDR3 holds 14 amino acids, cysteine through phenylalanine. Left in the record is the CDR3 DNA by itself, 42 bases read in frame from the first base. A distance of 10 bases separates the germline ends of V and J, which lose 0 bases and 4 bases respectively. As encoded in the germline V gene, CDR1 is SGHRS while CDR2 is YFSETQ. RNA was extracted with the RNeasy kit and roughly 0.45 to 1 ug was reverse transcribed using random hexamers. The immunoSEQ multiplex PCR assay, covering 54 Vbeta and 13 Jbeta segments, was used to amplify TCR beta CDR3 regions. PCR amplification bias was corrected by using a synthetic template baseline for primer optimization and computational correction. The study's processing was this. Reads were annotated to V, D and J genes per IMGT and analyzed with immunoSEQ Analyzer, keeping only productive sequences. Clonality was calculated as one minus the Shannon entropy normalized by log2 of the number of productive unique sequences. For each patient and control, public and private clones were evaluated among the 100 most prevalent clones. A clone was defined as Susac-specific if it was absent from the healthy and MS cohorts, from over 1,000 published viral clones and from other ImmuneACCESS disease sequences. TCRdb reran the public reads through fastp at Q25 and MiXCR, keeping productive beta chains. Each entry merges the rows of one CDR3 protein and shows their most common DNA and genes. The V and J calls were not made by the authors but by TCRdb's processing. The sample includes 130,000 or so distinct CDR3 sequences, with 80% observed a single time. The top ten clones comprise roughly 0.5% of the sample.

In the case of this clonotype: Its recognized antigen is unknown. Base qualities are missing; no much larger clone stands one base away.

Peripheral blood CD8+ and CD4+ T cells from healthy donors, Susac syndrome patients and multiple sclerosis patients were profiled using high-throughput TCR beta sequencing. Multiple sclerosis controls were treatment-naive patients with stable or active relapsing-remitting disease fulfilling revised McDonald criteria. Bulk CD8+ and CD4+ T cells were purified by magnetic negative isolation, while CD8+ TEMRA cells were enriched using FACS. Blood was collected in EDTA tubes and processed within 24 hours, with PBMCs isolated through density gradient centrifugation. PBMCs intended for TCR sequencing were cryopreserved in liquid nitrogen and thawed later in a water bath at 37 degrees C. The sorted or isolated CD4+, CD8+ and CD8+ TEMRA cells had a purity of 90% or higher.

The specimen sequenced was CD8+ T cells from PBMCs. Recombination linked TRBV5-1 to TRBJ1-1, with no D gene named confidently. The receptor comes from a human donor with multiple sclerosis. CDR3 reads: CASSLGSGVTEAFF. The DNA sequence is as follows: TGCGCCAGCAGCTTGGGAAGCGGGGTCACTGAAGCTTTCTTT.